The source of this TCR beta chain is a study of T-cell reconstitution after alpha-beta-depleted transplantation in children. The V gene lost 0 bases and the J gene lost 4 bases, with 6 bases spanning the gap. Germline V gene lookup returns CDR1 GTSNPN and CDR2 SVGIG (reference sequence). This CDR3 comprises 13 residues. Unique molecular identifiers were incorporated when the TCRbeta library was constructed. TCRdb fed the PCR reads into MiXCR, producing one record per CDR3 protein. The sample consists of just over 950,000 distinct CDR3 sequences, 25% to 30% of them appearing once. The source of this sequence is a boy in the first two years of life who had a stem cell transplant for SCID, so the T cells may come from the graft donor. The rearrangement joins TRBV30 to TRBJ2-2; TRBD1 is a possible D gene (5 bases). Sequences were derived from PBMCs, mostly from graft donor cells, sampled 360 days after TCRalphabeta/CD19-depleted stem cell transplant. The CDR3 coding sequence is TGTGCCTGGAGTGTCCAGGGCACCGGGGAGCTGTTTTTT. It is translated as CAWSVQGTGELFF.